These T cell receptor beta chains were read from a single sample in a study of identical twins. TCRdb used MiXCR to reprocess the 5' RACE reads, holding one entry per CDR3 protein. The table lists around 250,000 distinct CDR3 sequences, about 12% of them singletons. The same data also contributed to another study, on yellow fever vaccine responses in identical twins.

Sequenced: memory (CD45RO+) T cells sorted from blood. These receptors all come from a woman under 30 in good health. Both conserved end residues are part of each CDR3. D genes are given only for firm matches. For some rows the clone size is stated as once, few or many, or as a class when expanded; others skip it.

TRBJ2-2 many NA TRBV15 TGTGCCACCAGCAGAGCTCCCAACACCGGGGAGCTGTTTTTT CATSRAPNTGELFF
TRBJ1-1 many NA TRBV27 TGTGCCAGCAGTTTATCGACAGCGAACACTGAAGCTTTCTTT CASSLSTANTEAFF
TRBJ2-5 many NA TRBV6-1 TGTGCCAGCAGTGTCGAAGGACGCTACCAAGAGACCCAGTACTTC CASSVEGRYQETQYF
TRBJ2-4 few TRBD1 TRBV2 TGTGCCAGCAGTGAAATACAGGGGATCAAAAACATTCAGTACTTC CASSEIQGIKNIQYF
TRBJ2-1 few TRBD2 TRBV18 TGTGCCAGTTTCACTAGCGACCACAATGAGCAGTTCTTC CASFTSDHNEQFF
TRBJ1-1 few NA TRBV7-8 TGTGCCAGCAGCTCTCGGACGGTAGGCACTGAAGCTTTCTTT CASSSRTVGTEAFF
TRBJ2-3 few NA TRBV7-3 TGTGCCAGCAGCAAAACAGGGACAGATACGCAGTATTTT CASSKTGTDTQYF
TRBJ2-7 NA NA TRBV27 TGTGCCAGCAGTTTATTCTCCGGGCAGGACTTCCACGAGCAGTACTTC CASSLFSGQDFHEQYF
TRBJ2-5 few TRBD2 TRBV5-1 TGCGCCAGCAGCGAGTTAGCGGGAAAACAAGAGACCCAGTACTTC CASSELAGKQETQYF
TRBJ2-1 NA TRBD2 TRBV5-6 TGTGCCAGCAGCTTGAACGGGGGGGCGAGTAATGAGCAGTTCTTC CASSLNGGASNEQFF
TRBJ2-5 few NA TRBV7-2 TGTGCCAGCAGCTTAGTGGCGGGGAGAGCCCAGTACTTC CASSLVAGRAQYF
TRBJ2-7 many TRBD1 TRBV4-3 TGCGCCAGCAGCCAAGTGACAGGGAGCTCCTACGAGCAGTACTTC CASSQVTGSSYEQYF
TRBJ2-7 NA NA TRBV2 TGTGCCAGCAGTATCGGACGGGCCTACGAGCAGTACTTC CASSIGRAYEQYF
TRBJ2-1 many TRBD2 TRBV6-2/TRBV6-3 TGTGCCAGCAGCCAGCGGGGGGGAGAGCAGTTCTTC CASSQRGGEQFF
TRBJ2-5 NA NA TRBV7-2 TGTGCCAGCAGAGAGGACTCGTCCAGGGGGGACCAGTACTTC CASREDSSRGDQYF
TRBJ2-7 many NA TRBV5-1 TGCGCCAGCAGCTTGCTAGGGGAACAAGTCTACTTC CASSLLGEQVYF
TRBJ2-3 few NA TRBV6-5 TGTGCCAGCAGTTACAGGCGTCCAATTGGGGCTAGCACAGATACGCAGTATTTT CASSYRRPIGASTDTQYF
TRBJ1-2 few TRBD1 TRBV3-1 TGTGCCAGCAGCCACTGGGACAGGGGGGACTATGGCTACACCTTC CASSHWDRGDYGYTF
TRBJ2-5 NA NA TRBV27 TGTGCCAGCAGTCGTTGGGGTGACCAAGAGACCCAGTACTTC CASSRWGDQETQYF
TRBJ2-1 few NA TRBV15 TGTGCCACCAGCAGAGATACCGACTATACAGTTAAGAATGAGCAGTTCTTC CATSRDTDYTVKNEQFF
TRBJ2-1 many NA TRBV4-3 TGCGCCAGCAGCCAAGAGTGGGCCGGGTCGAGGGCTCTCTACAATGAGCAGTTCTTC CASSQEWAGSRALYNEQFF
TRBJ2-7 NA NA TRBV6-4 TGTGCCAGCAGTGACTCGGTGGGAGAGGCCTACGAGCAGTACTTC CASSDSVGEAYEQYF
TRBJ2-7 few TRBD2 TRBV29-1 TGCAGCGTCGAACTCGGGACTAGCGGGGGCGAGCAGTACTTC CSVELGTSGGEQYF
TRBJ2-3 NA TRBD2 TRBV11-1 TGTGCCAGCAGCCCGGGACTAGCGACCACAGATACGCAGTATTTT CASSPGLATTDTQYF
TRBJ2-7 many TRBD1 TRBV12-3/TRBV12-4 TGTGCCAGCAGTCCCGGGACAGGACATAACGAGCAGTACTTC CASSPGTGHNEQYF
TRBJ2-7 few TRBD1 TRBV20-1 TGCAGTGCCCGGGGACAGGGCGACTACGAGCAGTACTTC CSARGQGDYEQYF
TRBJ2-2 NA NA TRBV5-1 TGCGCCAGCAGCTCAGGCACCACCACCGGGGAGCTGTTTTTT CASSSGTTTGELFF
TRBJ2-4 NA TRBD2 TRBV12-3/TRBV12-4 TGTGCCAGCAGCCTGGGCGGGGGAGGCAAAAACATTCAGTACTTC CASSLGGGGKNIQYF
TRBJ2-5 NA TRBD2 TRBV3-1 TGTGCCAGCAGCCAAATATTAGCGGGGGGGGGTCAAGAGACCCAGTACTTC CASSQILAGGGQETQYF
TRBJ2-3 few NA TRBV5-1 TGCGCCAGCAGCTTATTTAGTAGCGGAAGCACAGATACGCAGTATTTT CASSLFSSGSTDTQYF
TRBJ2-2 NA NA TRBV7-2 TGTGCCAGCAGCTTAGACGCGGGGCTTGGCGGGGAGCTGTTTTTT CASSLDAGLGGELFF
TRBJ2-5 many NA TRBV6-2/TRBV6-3 TGTGCCAGCAGAGGGACCCATCTGGTCCAAGAGACCCAGTACTTC CASRGTHLVQETQYF
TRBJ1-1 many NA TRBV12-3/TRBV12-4 TGTGCCAGCAGTTTAGCCTCGAACACTGAAGCTTTCTTT CASSLASNTEAFF
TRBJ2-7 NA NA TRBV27 TGTGCCAGCAGTGGGACATGGGGCCGGACCAGCGAGCAGTACTTC CASSGTWGRTSEQYF
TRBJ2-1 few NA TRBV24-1 TGTGCCACCAGTGATTATGACAGTATTAGCTACAATGAGCAGTTCTTC CATSDYDSISYNEQFF
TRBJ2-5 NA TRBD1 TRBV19 TGTGCCAGTAGTCCGCACTCAGGGGGACGAGAGACCCAGTACTTC CASSPHSGGRETQYF
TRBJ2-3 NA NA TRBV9 TGTGCCAGCAGCGTAGAGGTGGGGTGGGCAGATACGCAGTATTTT CASSVEVGWADTQYF
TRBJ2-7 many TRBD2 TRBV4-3 TGCGCCAGCAGCCAGACTAGCGGAGATTACTACGAGCAGTACTTC CASSQTSGDYYEQYF
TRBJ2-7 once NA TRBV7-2 TGTGCCAGCAGCTTAGTTACTCGGCGCTACGAGCAGTACTTC CASSLVTRRYEQYF
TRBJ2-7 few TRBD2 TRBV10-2 TGCGCCAGCCGAAGAATGCGGGAGGCCCTGGGGGAGCAGTACTTC CASRRMREALGEQYF
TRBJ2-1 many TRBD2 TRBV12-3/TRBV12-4 TGTGCCAGCAGTTCCCGACTAGCGGGAGCCAATGAGCAGTTCTTC CASSSRLAGANEQFF
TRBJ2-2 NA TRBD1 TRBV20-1 TGCAGTGCTAGATTGGGGGACAGGGACACCGGGGAGCTGTTTTTT CSARLGDRDTGELFF
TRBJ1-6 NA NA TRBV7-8 TGTGCCAGCAGCTTTGGGGGGTCACCCCTCCACTTT CASSFGGSPLHF
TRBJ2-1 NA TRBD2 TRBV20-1 TGCAGTGCACAGACTAGCGGGAGCAATGAGCAGTTCTTC CSAQTSGSNEQFF
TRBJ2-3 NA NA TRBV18 TGTGCCAGCTCACCAAGTGCCTACCGCACAGATACGCAGTATTTT CASSPSAYRTDTQYF
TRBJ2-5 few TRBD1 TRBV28 TGTGCCAGCAGTTCCCGGACAGGGGGGTGGGAGACCCAGTACTTC CASSSRTGGWETQYF
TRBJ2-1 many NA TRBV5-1 TGCGCCAGCAGCTTGGGGGGTCTTGAGCAGTTCTTC CASSLGGLEQFF
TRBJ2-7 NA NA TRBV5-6 TGTGCCAGCAGCTTGTATCGGGCAGGGAGTTACGAGCAGTACTTC CASSLYRAGSYEQYF
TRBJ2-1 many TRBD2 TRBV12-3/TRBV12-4 TGTGCCAGCCTACCTGAGCGGGGAAGCTCCTACAATGAGCAGTTCTTC CASLPERGSSYNEQFF
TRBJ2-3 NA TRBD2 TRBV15 TGTGCCACCAGCAGAGAAGGAGGGGAGGGTACAGATACGCAGTATTTT CATSREGGEGTDTQYF
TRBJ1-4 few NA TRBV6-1 TGTGCCAGCAAGGGCCCGGTTAAGGATGAAAAACTGTTTTTT CASKGPVKDEKLFF
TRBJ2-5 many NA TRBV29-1 TGCAGCGTTGAGGTGAACCCGTACCAAGAGACCCAGTACTTC CSVEVNPYQETQYF
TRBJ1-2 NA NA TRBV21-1 TGTGCCAGCAGCAAAGTTGGCATACCTCTGGACCACCTCTATGGCTACACCTTC CASSKVGIPLDHLYGYTF
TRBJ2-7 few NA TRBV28 TGTGCCAGCACCCGAGAGCTTAAGGCCTACGAGCAGTACTTC CASTRELKAYEQYF
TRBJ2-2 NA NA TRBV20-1 TGCAGTGCGAGGGGGGGCGCGAAAACCGGGGAGCTGTTTTTT CSARGGAKTGELFF
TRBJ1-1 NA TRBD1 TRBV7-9 TGTGCCAGCAGCTCCCCGCGGGACAGGGTCTGGAACACTGAAGCTTTCTTT CASSSPRDRVWNTEAFF